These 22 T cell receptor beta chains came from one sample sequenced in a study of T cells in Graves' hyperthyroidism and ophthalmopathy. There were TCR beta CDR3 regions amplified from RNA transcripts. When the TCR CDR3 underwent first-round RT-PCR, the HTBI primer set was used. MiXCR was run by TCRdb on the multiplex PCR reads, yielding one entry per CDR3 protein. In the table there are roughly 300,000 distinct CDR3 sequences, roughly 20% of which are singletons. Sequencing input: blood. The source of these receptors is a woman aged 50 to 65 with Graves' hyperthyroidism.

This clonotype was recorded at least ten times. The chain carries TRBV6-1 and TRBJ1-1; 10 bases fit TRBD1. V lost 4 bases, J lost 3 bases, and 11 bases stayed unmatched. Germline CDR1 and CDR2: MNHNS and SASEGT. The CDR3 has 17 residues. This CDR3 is CASSGQGAGFGDTEAFF. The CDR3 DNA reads TGTGCCAGCAGTGGACAGGGGGCTGGGTTTGGGGACACTGAAGCTTTCTTT.

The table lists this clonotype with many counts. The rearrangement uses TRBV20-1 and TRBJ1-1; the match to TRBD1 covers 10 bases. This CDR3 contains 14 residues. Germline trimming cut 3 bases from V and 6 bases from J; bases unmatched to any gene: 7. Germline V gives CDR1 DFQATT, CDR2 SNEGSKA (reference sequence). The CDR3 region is CSARGQGTGAEAFF. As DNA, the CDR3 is TGCAGTGCTAGGGGACAGGGGACGGGGGCTGAAGCTTTCTTT.

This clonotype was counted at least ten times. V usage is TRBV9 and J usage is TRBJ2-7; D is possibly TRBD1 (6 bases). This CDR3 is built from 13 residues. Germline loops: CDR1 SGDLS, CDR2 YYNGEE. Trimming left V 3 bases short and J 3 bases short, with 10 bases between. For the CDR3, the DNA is TGTGCCAGCAGCGCTCAACAGGGCTACGAGCAGTACTTC. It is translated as CASSAQQGYEQYF.

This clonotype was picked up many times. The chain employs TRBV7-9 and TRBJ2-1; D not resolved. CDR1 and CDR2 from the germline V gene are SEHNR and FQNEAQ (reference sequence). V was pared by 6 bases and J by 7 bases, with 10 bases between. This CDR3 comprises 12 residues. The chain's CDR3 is CASRSAPNEQFF. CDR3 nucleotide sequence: TGTGCCAGCAGATCCGCCCCGAATGAGCAGTTCTTC.

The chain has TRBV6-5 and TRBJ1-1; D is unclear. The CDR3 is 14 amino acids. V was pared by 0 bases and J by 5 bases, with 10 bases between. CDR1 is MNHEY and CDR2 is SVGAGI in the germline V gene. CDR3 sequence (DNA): TGTGCCAGCAGTTACTCAACTTTCGGGACTGAAGCTTTCTTT. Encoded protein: CASSYSTFGTEAFF.

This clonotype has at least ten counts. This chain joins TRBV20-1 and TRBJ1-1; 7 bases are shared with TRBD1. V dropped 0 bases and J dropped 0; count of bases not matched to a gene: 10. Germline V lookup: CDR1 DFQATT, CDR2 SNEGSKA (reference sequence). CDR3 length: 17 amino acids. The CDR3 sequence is CSARDSQGGSMNTEAFF. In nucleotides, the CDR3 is TGCAGTGCTAGAGATTCGCAGGGGGGCTCCATGAACACTGAAGCTTTCTTT.

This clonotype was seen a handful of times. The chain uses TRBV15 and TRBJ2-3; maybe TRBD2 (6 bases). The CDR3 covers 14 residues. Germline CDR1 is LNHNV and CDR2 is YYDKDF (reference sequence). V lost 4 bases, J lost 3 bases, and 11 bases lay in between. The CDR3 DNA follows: TGTGCCACCAGCAAGACTAGGAGAACAGATACGCAGTATTTT. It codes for CATSKTRRTDTQYF.

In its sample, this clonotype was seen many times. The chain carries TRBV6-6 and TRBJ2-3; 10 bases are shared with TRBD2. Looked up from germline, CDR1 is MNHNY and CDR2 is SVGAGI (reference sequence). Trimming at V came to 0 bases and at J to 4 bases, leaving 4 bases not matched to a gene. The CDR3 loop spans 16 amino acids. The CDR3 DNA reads TGTGCCAGCAGTTACTCGCAGCGGGGGGGATCAGATACGCAGTATTTT. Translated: CASSYSQRGGSDTQYF.

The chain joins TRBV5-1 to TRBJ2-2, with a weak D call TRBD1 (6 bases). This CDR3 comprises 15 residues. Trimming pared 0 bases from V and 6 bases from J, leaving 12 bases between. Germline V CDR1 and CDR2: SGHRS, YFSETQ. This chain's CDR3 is CASSLGQAGAGELFF. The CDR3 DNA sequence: TGCGCCAGCAGCTTGGGACAGGCGGGCGCCGGGGAGCTGTTTTTT.

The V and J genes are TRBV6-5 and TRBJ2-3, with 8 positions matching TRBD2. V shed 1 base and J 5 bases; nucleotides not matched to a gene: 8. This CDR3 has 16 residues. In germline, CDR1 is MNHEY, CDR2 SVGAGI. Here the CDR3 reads CASSYLSGSEGDTQYF. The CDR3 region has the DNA TGTGCCAGCAGTTACTTGAGCGGGAGCGAAGGAGATACGCAGTATTTT.

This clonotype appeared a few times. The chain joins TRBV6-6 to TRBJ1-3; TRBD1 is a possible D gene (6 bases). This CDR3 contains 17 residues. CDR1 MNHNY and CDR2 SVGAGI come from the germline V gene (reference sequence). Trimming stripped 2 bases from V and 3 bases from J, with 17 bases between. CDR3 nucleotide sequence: TGTGCCAGCAGTTACGTGGGGGGCGCAATAGTTGGAAACACCATATATTTT. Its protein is CASSYVGGAIVGNTIYF.

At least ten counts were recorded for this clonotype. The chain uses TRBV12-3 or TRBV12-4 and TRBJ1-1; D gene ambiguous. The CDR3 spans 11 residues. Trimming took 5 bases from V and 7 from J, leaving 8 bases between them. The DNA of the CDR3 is TGTGCCAGCAGTCAAATGGGTGAAGCTTTCTTT. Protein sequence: CASSQMGEAFF.

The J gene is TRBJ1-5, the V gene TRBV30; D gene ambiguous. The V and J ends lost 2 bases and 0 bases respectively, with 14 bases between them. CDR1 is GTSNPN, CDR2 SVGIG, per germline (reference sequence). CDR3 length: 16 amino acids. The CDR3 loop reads CAWSHPGRYSNQPQHF. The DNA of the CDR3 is TGTGCCTGGAGTCACCCTGGACGGTATAGCAATCAGCCCCAGCATTTT.

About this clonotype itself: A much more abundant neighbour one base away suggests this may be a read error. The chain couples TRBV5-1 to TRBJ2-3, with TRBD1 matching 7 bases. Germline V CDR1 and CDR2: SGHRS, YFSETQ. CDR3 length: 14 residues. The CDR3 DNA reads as TGCCCCAGCAGCTTGGGGACAGACACAGATACGCAGTATTTT. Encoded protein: CPSSLGTDTDTQYF. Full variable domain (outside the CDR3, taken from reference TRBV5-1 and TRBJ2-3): KAGVTQTPRYLIKTRGQQVTLSCSPISGHRSVSWYQQTPGQGLQFLFEYFSETQRNKGNFPGRFSGRQFSNSRSEMNVSTLELGDSALYLCPSSLGTDTDTQYFGPGTRLTVL.

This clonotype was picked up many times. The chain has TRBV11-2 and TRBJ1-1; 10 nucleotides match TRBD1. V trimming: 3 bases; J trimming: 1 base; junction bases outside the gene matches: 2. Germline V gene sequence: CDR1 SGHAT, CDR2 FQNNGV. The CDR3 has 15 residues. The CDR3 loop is CASSLTGGANTEAFF. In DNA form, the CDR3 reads TGTGCCAGCAGCTTGACAGGGGGCGCGAACACTGAAGCTTTCTTT.

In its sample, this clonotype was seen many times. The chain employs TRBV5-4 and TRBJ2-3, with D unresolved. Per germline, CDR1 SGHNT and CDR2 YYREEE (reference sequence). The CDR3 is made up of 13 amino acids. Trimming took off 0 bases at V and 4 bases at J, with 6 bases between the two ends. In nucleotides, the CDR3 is TGTGCCAGCAGCTTGGAAGGCTCAGATACGCAGTATTTT. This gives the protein CASSLEGSDTQYF.

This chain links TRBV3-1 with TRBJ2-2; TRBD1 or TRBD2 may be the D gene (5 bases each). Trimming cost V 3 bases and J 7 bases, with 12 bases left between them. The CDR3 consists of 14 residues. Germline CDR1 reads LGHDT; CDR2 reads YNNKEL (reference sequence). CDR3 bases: TGTGCCAGCAGCCACTGGGACCTGAGCGGGGAGCTGTTTTTT. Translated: CASSHWDLSGELFF.

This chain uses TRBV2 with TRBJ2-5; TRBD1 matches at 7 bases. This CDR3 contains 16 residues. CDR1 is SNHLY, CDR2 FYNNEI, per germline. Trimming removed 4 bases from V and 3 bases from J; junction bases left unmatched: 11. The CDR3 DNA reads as TGTGCCAGCAGTGCCAGAGCTTGGACAGGTGAAGAGACCCAGTACTTC. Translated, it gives CASSARAWTGEETQYF. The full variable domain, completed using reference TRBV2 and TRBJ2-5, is EPEVTQTPSHQVTQMGQEVILRCVPISNHLYFYWYRQILGQKVEFLVSFYNNEISEKSEIFDDQFSVERPDGSNFTLKIRSTKLEDSAMYFCASSARAWTGEETQYFGPGTRLLVL.

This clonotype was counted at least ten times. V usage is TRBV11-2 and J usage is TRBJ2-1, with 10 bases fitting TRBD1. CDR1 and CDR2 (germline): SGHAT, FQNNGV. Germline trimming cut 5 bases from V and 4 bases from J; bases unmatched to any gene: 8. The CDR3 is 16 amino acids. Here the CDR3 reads CASSDTRDRGYNEQFF. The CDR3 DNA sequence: TGTGCCAGCAGCGACACCCGGGACAGGGGATACAATGAGCAGTTCTTC.

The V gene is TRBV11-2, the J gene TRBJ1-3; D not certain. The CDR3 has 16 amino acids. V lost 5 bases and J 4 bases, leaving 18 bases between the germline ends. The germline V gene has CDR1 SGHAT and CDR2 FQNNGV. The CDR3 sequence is CASSLLSGESGNTIYF. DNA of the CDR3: TGTGCCAGCAGCCTCTTAAGTGGGGAATCCGGAAACACCATATATTTT.

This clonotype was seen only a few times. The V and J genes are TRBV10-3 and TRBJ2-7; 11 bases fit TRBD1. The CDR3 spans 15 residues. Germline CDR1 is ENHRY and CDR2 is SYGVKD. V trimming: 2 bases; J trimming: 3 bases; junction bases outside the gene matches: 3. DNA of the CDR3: TGTGCCATCAGTGAGGGACAGGGGGCCCTCTACGAGCAGTACTTC. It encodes CAISEGQGALYEQYF.

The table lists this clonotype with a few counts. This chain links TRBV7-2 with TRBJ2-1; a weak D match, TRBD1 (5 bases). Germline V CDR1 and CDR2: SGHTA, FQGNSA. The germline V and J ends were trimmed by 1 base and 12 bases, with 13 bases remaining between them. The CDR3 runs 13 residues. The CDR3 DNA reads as TGTGCCAGCAGCTTAGATAGGGGAAGGGGGCAGTTCTTC. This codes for CASSLDRGRGQFF.